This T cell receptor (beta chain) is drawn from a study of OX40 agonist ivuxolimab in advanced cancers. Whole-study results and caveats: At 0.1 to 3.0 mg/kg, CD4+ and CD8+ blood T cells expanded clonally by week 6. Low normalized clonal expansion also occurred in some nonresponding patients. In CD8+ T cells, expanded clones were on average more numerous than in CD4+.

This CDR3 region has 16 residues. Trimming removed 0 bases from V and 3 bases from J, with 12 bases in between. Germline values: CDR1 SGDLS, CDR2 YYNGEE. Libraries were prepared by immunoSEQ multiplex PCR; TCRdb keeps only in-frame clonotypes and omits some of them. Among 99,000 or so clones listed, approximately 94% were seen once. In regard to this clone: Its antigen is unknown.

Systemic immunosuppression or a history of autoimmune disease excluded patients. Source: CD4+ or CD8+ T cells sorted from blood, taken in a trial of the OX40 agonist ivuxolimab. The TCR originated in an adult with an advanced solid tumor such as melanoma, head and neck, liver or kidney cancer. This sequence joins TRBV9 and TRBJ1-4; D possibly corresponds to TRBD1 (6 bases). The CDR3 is CASSVEWGPPNEKLFF. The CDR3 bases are TGTGCCAGCAGCGTAGAGTGGGGGCCGCCTAATGAAAAACTGTTTTTT.